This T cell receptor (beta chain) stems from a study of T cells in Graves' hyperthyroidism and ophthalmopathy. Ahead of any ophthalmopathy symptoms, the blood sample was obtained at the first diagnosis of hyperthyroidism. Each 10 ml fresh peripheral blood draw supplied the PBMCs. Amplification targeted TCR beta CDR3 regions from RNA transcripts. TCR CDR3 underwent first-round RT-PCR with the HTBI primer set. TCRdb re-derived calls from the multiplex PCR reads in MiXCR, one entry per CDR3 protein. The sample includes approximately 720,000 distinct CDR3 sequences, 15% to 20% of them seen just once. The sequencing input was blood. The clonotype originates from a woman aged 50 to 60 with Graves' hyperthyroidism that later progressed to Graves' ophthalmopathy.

CDR3 nucleotide sequence: TGTGCCACCAGCAGCCCAGGTTTGGATAGTCAGCCCCAGCATTTT. This codes for CATSSPGLDSQPQHF. This chain joins TRBV15 and TRBJ1-5; D is uncertain. This CDR3 has 15 residues. V was cut by 3 bases and J by 6 bases, with 15 bases left in between. CDR1 and CDR2 from the germline V gene are LNHNV and YYDKDF (reference sequence).